The sample holds a few counts of the clone carrying this TCR beta chain. Its antigen is not known. The sample originates from a study of CD8+ T cells in alopecia areata. Study information: The share of scalp area affected provided the severity score for treated patients. Study outcomes and limitations: With tofacitinib ongoing, many expanded lesional clones persisted in both scalp and blood.

Specified treatment: oral pan-JAK inhibitor, 5-10 mg twice daily. A FACSAria was used to sort CD4+ and CD8+ T cells. These cells came from PBMCs. Extraction of RNA preceded its reverse transcription into cDNA, which served as the sequencing template. Generated by immunoSEQ multiplex PCR, the TCRdb table keeps only in-frame clones and is missing some. The data show over 95,000 clones, roughly three fifths seen once. Trimming cost V 4 bases and J 2 bases, with 8 bases left between them. This CDR3 is 14 amino acids long. Germline V CDR1 and CDR2: ENHRY, SYGVKD. The TCR sequence derives from a human donor with alopecia areata. Sample: CD4+ T cells sorted from blood, taken at week 24, from a patient treated with tofacitinib. The rearrangement links TRBV10-3 to TRBJ2-2, with D tentatively TRBD1 (5 bases). The CDR3 loop reads CAISGRENTGELFF. CDR3 DNA: TGTGCCATCAGTGGCAGGGAAAACACCGGGGAGCTGTTTTTT.